The TCR beta chain described here comes from a study of blood T cell repertoires in COVID-19. With 1 base removed from V and 4 bases from J, the gap between germline ends came to 7 bases. Germline V CDR1 and CDR2: SGHDN, FVKESK. The CDR3 contains 13 residues. Assay used: immunoSEQ multiplex PCR; TCRdb lists only in-frame clones, some missing. The sample lists 150,000 to 200,000 clones, 83% occurring once. The source of this sequence is a woman in her fifties or sixties in a cohort exposed to, infected with or recovered from COVID-19 (not recorded which). This chain uses TRBV14 with TRBJ1-1; the D is unclear. The specimen sequenced was PBMCs or T cells enriched from blood (not recorded which). In DNA form, the CDR3 reads TGTGCCAGCAGCCAAGCGTGGAGCACTGAAGCTTTCTTT. As protein: CASSQAWSTEAFF.